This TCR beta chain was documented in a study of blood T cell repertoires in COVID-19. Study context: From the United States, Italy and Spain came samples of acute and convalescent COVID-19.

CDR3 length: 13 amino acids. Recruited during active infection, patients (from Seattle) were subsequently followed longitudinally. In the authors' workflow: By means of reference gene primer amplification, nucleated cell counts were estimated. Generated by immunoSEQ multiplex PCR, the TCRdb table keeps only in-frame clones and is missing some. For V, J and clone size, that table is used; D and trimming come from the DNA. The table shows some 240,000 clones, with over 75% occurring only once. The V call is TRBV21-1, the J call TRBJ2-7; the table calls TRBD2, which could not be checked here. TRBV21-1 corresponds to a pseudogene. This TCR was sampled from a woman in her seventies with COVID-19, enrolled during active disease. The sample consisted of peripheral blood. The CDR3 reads CASSMWRDYEQYF. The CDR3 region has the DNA TGTGCCAGCAGCATGTGGCGGGACTACGAGCAGTACTTC.